The 9 T cell receptor beta chains presented below share a single source sample, sequenced in a study of blood T cells in healthy people across ages. A J-beta primer mix and a sample-barcoded 5' primer were used in a second PCR of roughly 6 to 12 cycles. TCRdb independently ran MiXCR on the 5' RACE reads; one entry per CDR3 protein. Among some 370,000 distinct CDR3 sequences listed, roughly half were seen once. The sequenced sample consisted of blood. These receptor sequences come from a man in his 60s in good health.

The chain carries TRBV4-2 and TRBJ2-5, with TRBD2 matching 10 bases. V gave up 3 bases and J gave up 11 bases; unmatched junction bases: 12. The CDR3 is 15 amino acids. Germline V gene sequence: CDR1 LGHNA, CDR2 YNFKEQ. CDR3 sequence: CASSQSGREQNEQYF. The CDR3 coding sequence is TGTGCCAGCAGCCAGAGCGGGAGGGAACAAAATGAGCAGTACTTC.

J is TRBJ2-7 and V is TRBV7-2; the D call may be TRBD1 or TRBD2 (5 bases each). The CDR3 consists of 15 residues. CDR1 is SGHTA and CDR2 is FQGNSA in the germline V gene. Trimming removed 5 bases at V and 2 bases at J, with 16 bases between. Written as DNA, the CDR3 is TGTGCCAGCAGCCCAACGGGACGGACAACCTACGAGCAGTACTTC. Amino acid sequence: CASSPTGRTTYEQYF.

This clonotype has more than one count but fewer than ten. The chain has TRBV28 and TRBJ2-4; D is unresolved. Per the germline V gene, CDR1 is MDHEN and CDR2 is SYDVKM. The CDR3 is 14 amino acids. V dropped 3 bases and J dropped 13 bases, with 19 bases sitting between them. In nucleotides, the CDR3 is TGTGCCAGCAGTTTGACCCGGCAGGCCTACGGGCAGTACTTC. Translating gives CASSLTRQAYGQYF.

The chain has TRBV28 and TRBJ2-4, with TRBD2 matching over 7 bases. Germline assignment: CDR1 MDHEN and CDR2 SYDVKM. This CDR3 spans 15 amino acids. Trimming at V came to 8 bases and at J to 6 bases, leaving 13 bases not matched to a gene. The CDR3 protein is CASWGGLSGGNIQYF. CDR3 nucleotide sequence: TGTGCCAGCTGGGGCGGGCTGTCGGGGGGAAACATTCAGTACTTC.

This clonotype has a handful of counts. This chain uses TRBV10-3 with TRBJ2-7, with D uncertain. V was shortened by 2 bases and J by 2 bases, with 7 bases between the two germline ends. The CDR3 totals 13 residues. Germline assignment: CDR1 ENHRY and CDR2 SYGVKD. CDR3 in DNA: TGTGCCATCAGTGAGCAGCAGCCCTACGAGCAGTACTTC. Protein sequence: CAISEQQPYEQYF.

The V gene is TRBV7-2, the J gene TRBJ1-2; D is unclear. The V gene lost 1 base and the J gene lost 10 bases, with 13 bases spanning the gap. This CDR3 has 13 amino acids. CDR1 and CDR2 from the germline V gene are SGHTA and FQGNSA. CDR3 amino acids: CASSLGGVPTYTF. CDR3 coding DNA: TGTGCCAGCAGCTTAGGCGGGGTGCCCACCTACACCTTC.

This clonotype was counted between two and nine times. The chain links TRBV4-2 to TRBJ2-3; 11 bases line up with TRBD2. Germline V lookup: CDR1 LGHNA, CDR2 YNFKEQ. Trimming took 1 base from V and 2 from J; bases not matched to a gene: 2. The CDR3 length is 16 residues. The CDR3 reads CASSQASGGYTDTQYF. The CDR3 DNA reads TGTGCCAGCAGCCAAGCTAGCGGGGGGTACACAGATACGCAGTATTTT.

In this sample, this clonotype turned up a few times. V usage is TRBV9 and J usage is TRBJ2-5; the match to TRBD2 covers 10 bases. The CDR3 is 16 amino acids. Germline lookup yields CDR1 SGDLS and CDR2 YYNGEE. J was trimmed by 5 bases and V by 2 bases; bases with no gene match: 9. The DNA of the CDR3 is TGTGCCAGCAGCGTTTCCGCTAGCGGGGGCACTGAGACCCAGTACTTC. Residues: CASSVSASGGTETQYF.

This chain connects TRBV12-3 or TRBV12-4 to TRBJ1-4; D unresolved. The V end lost 7 bases, the J end lost 4 bases, and 13 bases lay between the germline ends. The CDR3 totals 14 residues. CDR3: CASTRPDRNEKLFF. The DNA for the CDR3 is TGTGCCAGCACTCGGCCGGACCGTAATGAAAAACTGTTTTTT.